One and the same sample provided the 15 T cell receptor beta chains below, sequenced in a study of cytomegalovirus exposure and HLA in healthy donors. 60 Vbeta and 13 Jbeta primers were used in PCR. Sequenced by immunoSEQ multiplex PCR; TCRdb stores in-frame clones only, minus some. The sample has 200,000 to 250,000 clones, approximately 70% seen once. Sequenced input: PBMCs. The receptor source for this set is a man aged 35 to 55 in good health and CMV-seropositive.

CDR3 region: CSAGPETQYF. DNA for the CDR3: TGCAGCGCCGGTCCGGAGACCCAGTACTTC. The genes are TRBV29-1 and TRBJ2-5; D uncertain. There are 10 residues in the CDR3. Trimming took 7 bases from V and 5 from J, leaving 8 bases between them. In germline, CDR1 is SQVTM, CDR2 ANQGSEA.

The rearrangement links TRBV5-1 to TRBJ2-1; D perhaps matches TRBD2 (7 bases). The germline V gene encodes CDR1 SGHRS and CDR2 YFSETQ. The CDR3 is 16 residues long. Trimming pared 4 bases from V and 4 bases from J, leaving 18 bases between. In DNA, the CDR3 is TGCGCCAGCAGCCCCGGGGGGCCAGGGCTTTACAATGAGCAGTTCTTC. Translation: CASSPGGPGLYNEQFF.

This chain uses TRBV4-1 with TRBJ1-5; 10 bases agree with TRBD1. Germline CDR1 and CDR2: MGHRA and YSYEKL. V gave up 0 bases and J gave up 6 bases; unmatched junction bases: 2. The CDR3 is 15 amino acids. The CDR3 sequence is CASSQEWTGGQPQHF. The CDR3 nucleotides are TGCGCCAGCAGCCAAGAATGGACAGGGGGTCAGCCCCAGCATTTT.

The DNA of the CDR3 is TGCGCCAGCAGCTTACAGGGGAGCTCCTACAATGAGCAGTTCTTC. Protein: CASSLQGSSYNEQFF. The V call is TRBV5-1, the J call TRBJ2-1; 7 bases fit TRBD1. From germline, CDR1 is SGHRS and CDR2 YFSETQ. Trimming at V came to 2 bases and at J to 0 bases, leaving 2 bases not matched to a gene. The CDR3 sequence is 15 residues long.

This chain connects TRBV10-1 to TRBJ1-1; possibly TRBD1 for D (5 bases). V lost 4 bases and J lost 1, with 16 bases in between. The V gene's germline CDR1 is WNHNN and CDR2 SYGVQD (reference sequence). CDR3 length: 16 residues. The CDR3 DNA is TGCGCCAGCAGTGGGGGGACTGCTCGGCGGAACACTGAAGCTTTCTTT. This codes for CASSGGTARRNTEAFF.

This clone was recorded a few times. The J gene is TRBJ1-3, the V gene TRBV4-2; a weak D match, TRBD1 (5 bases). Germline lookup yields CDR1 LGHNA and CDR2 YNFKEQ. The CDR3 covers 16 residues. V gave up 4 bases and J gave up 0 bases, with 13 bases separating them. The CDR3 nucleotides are TGTGCCAGCAGCCCGAGTCTGGGGGGCTCTGGAAACACCATATATTTT. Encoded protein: CASSPSLGGSGNTIYF.

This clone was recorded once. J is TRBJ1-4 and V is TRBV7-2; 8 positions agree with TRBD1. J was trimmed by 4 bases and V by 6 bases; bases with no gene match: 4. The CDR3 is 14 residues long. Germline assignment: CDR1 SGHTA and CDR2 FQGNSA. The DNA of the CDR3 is TGTGCCAGCAGTTGGACAGGGCGTAATGAAAAACTGTTTTTT. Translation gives CASSWTGRNEKLFF.

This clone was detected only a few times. The CDR3 here is CASSLWGGATNEKLFF. DNA for the CDR3: TGTGCCAGCAGTTTATGGGGCGGGGCAACTAATGAAAAACTGTTTTTT. The genes are TRBV27 and TRBJ1-4, with a weak D call TRBD1 (5 bases). This CDR3 is built from 16 residues. From germline, CDR1 is MNHEY and CDR2 SMNVEV (reference sequence). Trimming removed 1 base from V and 0 bases from J, with 9 bases in between.

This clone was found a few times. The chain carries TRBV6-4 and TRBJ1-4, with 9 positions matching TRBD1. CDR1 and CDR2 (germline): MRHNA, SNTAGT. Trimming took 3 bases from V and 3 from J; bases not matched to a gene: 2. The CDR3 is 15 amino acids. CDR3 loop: CASSEQGASNEKLFF. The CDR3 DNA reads TGTGCCAGCAGTGAACAGGGGGCATCTAATGAAAAACTGTTTTTT.

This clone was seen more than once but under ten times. The CDR3 region has the DNA TGTGCCAGCAGCTTCCCGGGGTGGATTAGTGGGGCCAACGTCCTGACTTTC. Translating it yields CASSFPGWISGANVLTF. The chain combines TRBV7-8 with TRBJ2-6, with D possibly being TRBD2 (5 bases). The CDR3 totals 17 residues. Trimming stripped 3 bases from V and 3 bases from J, with 15 bases between. Germline assignment: CDR1 SGHVS and CDR2 FQNEAQ.

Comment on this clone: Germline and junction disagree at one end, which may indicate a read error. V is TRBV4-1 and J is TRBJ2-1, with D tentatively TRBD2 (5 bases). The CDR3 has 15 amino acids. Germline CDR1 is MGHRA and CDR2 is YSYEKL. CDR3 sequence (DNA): TGCGCCAGCTGCCAAGGAGCGGAAGGCTACAATGAGCAGTTCTTC. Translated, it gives CASCQGAEGYNEQFF.

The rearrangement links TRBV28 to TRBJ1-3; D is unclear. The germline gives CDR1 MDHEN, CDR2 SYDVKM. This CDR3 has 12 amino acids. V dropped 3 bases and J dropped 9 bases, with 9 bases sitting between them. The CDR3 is CASSFSRSTIYF. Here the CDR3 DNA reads TGTGCCAGCAGTTTTTCCCGGAGCACCATATATTTT.

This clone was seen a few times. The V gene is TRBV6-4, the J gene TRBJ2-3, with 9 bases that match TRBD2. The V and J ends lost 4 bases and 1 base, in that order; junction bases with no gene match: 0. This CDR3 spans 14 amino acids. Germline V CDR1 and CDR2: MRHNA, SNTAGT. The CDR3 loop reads CASSVAGGTDTQYF. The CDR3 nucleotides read TGTGCCAGCAGTGTAGCGGGGGGCACAGATACGCAGTATTTT.

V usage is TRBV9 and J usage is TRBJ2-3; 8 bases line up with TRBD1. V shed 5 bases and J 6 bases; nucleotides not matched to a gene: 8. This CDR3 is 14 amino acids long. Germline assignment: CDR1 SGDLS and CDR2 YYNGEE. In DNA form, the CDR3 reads TGTGCCAGCAGTCCTCGCTACAGGGGGGATACGCAGTATTTT. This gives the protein CASSPRYRGDTQYF.

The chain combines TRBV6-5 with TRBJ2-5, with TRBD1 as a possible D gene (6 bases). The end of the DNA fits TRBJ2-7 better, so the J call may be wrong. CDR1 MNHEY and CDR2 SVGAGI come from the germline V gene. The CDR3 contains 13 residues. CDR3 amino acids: CASSYLTGYEQYF. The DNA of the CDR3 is TGTGCCAGCAGTTACTTGACAGGCTACGAGCAGTACTTC.